The source of this T cell receptor beta chain is a study of shared clonotypes between healthy human individuals. General study points: Rarefaction curves obtained for sorted subsets showed sequencing incomplete despite large depth. Among the subsets, naive ones generally showed larger estimated richness than memory ones. All-four-donor shared clonotypes had higher generation probabilities than non-shared clonotypes did.

This clone has only a few counts. Its antigen is unknown. The table came from immunoSEQ multiplex PCR; TCRdb's copy has only in-frame clones and leaves some out. The table includes a few hundred thousand clones, roughly 96% detected once. Per germline, CDR1 KGHSH and CDR2 LQKENI. The junction had 0 bases not matched to a gene; V was cut back by 2 bases and J by 5 bases. The CDR3 spans 14 residues. The source is a man aged 30-40 years in good health. Sequences were obtained from memory CD8+ T cells sorted from blood. Sample subset: CD45RO+ cells pooled with CCR7-negative TemRA cells. The chain recombines TRBV18 with TRBJ1-5; 10 positions agree with TRBD1. The CDR3 DNA reads as TGTGCCAGCTCACCAGGGACAGGGGATCAGCCCCAGCATTTT. Its protein is CASSPGTGDQPQHF. The full variable domain, in which reference TRBV18 and TRBJ1-5 provide the parts outside the CDR3, is NAGVMQNPRHLVRRRGQEARLRCSPMKGHSHVYWYRQLPEEGLKFMVYLQKENIIDESGMPKERFSAEFPKEGPSILRIQQVVRGDSAAYFCASSPGTGDQPQHFGDGTRLSIL.